This TCR beta chain emerged from a study of blood T cell repertoires in COVID-19. As for the study in general: Italy, Spain and the United States were the sources of the convalescent and acute COVID-19 samples.

Comment on this clone: One junction end does not reproduce the germline sequence, and a read error may be involved.

Using immunoSEQ multiplex PCR, the repertoire was profiled, and TCRdb retains in-frame clones only, with some absent. Of some 77,000 clones detected, roughly 79% appear once; the ten largest clones hold 20% to 25%. Germline CDR1 reads SGHNT; CDR2 reads YYREEE (reference sequence). The CDR3 covers 17 residues. This chain links TRBV5-4 with TRBJ2-2; D possibly corresponds to TRBD2 (7 bases). The sequenced sample consisted of peripheral blood. This clonotype was sampled from a woman in her 70s with acute or convalescent COVID-19. CDR3 protein: CASSLEGGGPGTRELFF. CDR3 nucleotides: TGTGCCAGCAGCTTGGAAGGGGGGGGGCCGGGCACCCGGGAGCTGTTTTTT.